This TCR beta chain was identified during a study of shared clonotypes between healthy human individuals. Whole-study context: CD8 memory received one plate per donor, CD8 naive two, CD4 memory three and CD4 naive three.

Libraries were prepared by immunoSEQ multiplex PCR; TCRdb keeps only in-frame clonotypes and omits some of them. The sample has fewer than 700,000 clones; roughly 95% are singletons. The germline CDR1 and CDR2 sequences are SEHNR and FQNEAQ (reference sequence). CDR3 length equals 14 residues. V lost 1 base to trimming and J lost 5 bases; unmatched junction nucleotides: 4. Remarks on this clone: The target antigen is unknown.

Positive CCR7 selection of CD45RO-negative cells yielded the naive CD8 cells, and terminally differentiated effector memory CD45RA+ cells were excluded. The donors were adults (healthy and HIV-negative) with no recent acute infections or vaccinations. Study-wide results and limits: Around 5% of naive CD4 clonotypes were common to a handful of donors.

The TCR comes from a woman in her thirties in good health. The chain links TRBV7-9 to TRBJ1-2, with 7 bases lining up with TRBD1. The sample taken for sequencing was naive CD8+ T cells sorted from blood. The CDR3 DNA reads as TGTGCCAGCAGCTTAGAGGGACAGCCATATGGCTACACCTTC. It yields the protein CASSLEGQPYGYTF.